This passage covers 23 T cell receptor beta chains from one sample sequenced in a study of T cell responses to AZD1222 COVID-19 vaccine. Method: immunoSEQ multiplex PCR; TCRdb's copy keeps in-frame clones and lacks some. The data show around 95,000 clones, approximately 87% seen once. The sample was peripheral blood, taken on day 0 of AZD1222 vaccination. These receptors were taken from an adult in good health.

CDR3 in amino acids: CASSHGRNTIYF. CDR3 in DNA: TGTGCCAGCAGCCATGGACGAAACACCATATATTTT. The chain carries TRBV3-1 (or the pseudogene TRBV3-2) and TRBJ1-3, with no clear D. CDR3 size: 12 residues. Trimming pared 3 bases from V and 5 bases from J, leaving 5 bases between. Per the germline V gene, CDR1 is LGHDT and CDR2 is YNNKEL (reference sequence).

The rearrangement links TRBV7-2 to TRBJ1-1; perhaps TRBD1 as D (6 bases). The germline V gene has CDR1 SGHTA and CDR2 FQGNSA. Trimming took off 5 bases at V and 5 bases at J, with 9 bases between the two ends. The CDR3 runs 12 residues. DNA of the CDR3: TGTGCCAGCAGCCCAACAGGGACTGAAGCTTTCTTT. It encodes CASSPTGTEAFF.

The chain couples TRBV5-4 to TRBJ2-7; 11 bases line up with TRBD2. The CDR3 runs to 16 residues. Germline V gene sequence: CDR1 SGHNT, CDR2 YYREEE (reference sequence). With 4 bases clipped from V and 3 bases from J, the junction kept 9 bases outside the gene matches. The CDR3 loop is CASSPGTSGTFYEQYF. The DNA for the CDR3 is TGTGCCAGCAGCCCGGGGACTAGCGGAACCTTCTACGAGCAGTACTTC.

This clone showed up just once. V gene TRBV14 combines with J gene TRBJ2-7; D remains unclear. This CDR3 is 12 amino acids long. Per germline, CDR1 SGHDN and CDR2 FVKESK. V was clipped by 5 bases and J by 3 bases, with 8 bases between them. For the CDR3, the DNA is TGTGCCAGCAGCGCACAGCTCTACGAGCAGTACTTC. Protein product: CASSAQLYEQYF.

This clone was recorded once. The chain couples TRBV6-2 or TRBV6-3 to TRBJ2-7; TRBD2 is a possible D gene (6 bases). The CDR3 has 17 residues. The germline V gene has CDR1 MNHEY and CDR2 SVGEGT. V shed 2 bases and J shed 0 bases, with 17 bases lying between them. Written as DNA, the CDR3 is TGTGCCAGCAGTTACGGGTTCGGGGGTTTTTCCTCCTACGAGCAGTACTTC. It specifies CASSYGFGGFSSYEQYF.

This chain joins TRBV2 and TRBJ2-2; TRBD1 is a possible D gene (6 bases). Trimming left V 4 bases short and J 3 bases short, with 12 bases between. The germline gives CDR1 SNHLY, CDR2 FYNNEI. The CDR3 is made up of 15 amino acids. This CDR3 reads CASSGSQGYTGELFF. The DNA of the CDR3 is TGTGCCAGCAGTGGTTCACAGGGTTACACCGGGGAGCTGTTTTTT.

The chain links TRBV6-5 to TRBJ1-2; D uncertain. Germline CDR1 reads MNHEY; CDR2 reads SVGAGI. V was pared by 7 bases and J by 4 bases, with 19 bases between. CDR3 length: 15 amino acids. CDR3 sequence: CASKSARSETYGYTF. CDR3 DNA: TGTGCCAGCAAGTCGGCGAGATCTGAGACCTATGGCTACACCTTC.

The rearrangement joins TRBV30 to TRBJ2-5; 9 positions agree with TRBD1. This CDR3 contains 14 residues. V lost 4 bases to trimming and J lost 5 bases; unmatched junction nucleotides: 8. The V gene's germline CDR1 is GTSNPN and CDR2 SVGIG (reference sequence). The CDR3: CAWNNRGRRETQYF. The CDR3 DNA sequence: TGTGCCTGGAATAACAGGGGGCGGCGGGAGACCCAGTACTTC.

Of note for this clone: This same CDR3 is encoded by further DNA sequences in the sample. V is TRBV12-3 or TRBV12-4 and J is TRBJ1-1; TRBD1 is a possible D gene (6 bases). The ends were cut back, 5 bases at V and 1 base at J, with 8 bases in the middle. This CDR3 is 13 amino acids long. The CDR3 sequence is CASSLQGNTEAFF. The DNA of the CDR3 is TGTGCCAGCAGTCTACAGGGGAACACTGAAGCTTTCTTT.

This rearrangement joins TRBV6-9 to TRBJ2-7, with 10 bases that match TRBD1. Germline trimming cut 4 bases from V and 4 bases from J; bases unmatched to any gene: 7. Per the germline V gene, CDR1 is MNHGY and CDR2 is SVAAGI. The CDR3 length is 15 residues. The CDR3, as DNA: TGTGCCAGCAGTTCCGCCGGGACAGGGGCTTACGAGCAGTACTTC. Encoded protein: CASSSAGTGAYEQYF.

The chain is built from TRBV4-3 and TRBJ2-7; TRBD2 aligns across 11 bases. Germline-derived CDR1 and CDR2 are LGHNA and YSLEER. CDR3 length: 16 amino acids. Losses at the gene ends were 1 base for V and 6 bases for J; bases not matched to a gene: 8. The CDR3 DNA reads TGCGCCAGCAGCCAAGGCCGTAGCGGGAGGGCCCGCGAGCAGTACTTC. Protein sequence: CASSQGRSGRAREQYF.

V gene TRBV5-4 combines with J gene TRBJ2-7; TRBD2 aligns across 11 bases. The trim removed 4 bases at V and 0 bases at J, leaving 3 bases unmatched. Germline CDR1 is SGHNT and CDR2 is YYREEE (reference sequence). There are 15 residues in the CDR3. CDR3 in amino acids: CASSTLAGGSYEQYF. The CDR3 nucleotides read TGTGCCAGCAGCACTCTAGCGGGGGGCTCCTACGAGCAGTACTTC.

The gene calls are TRBV7-2 and TRBJ1-4, with D possibly matching TRBD1 (5 bases). There are 13 residues in the CDR3. From germline, CDR1 is SGHTA and CDR2 FQGNSA. Trimming cost V 6 bases and J 7 bases, with 12 bases left between them. CDR3 protein: CASRDSPFEKLFF. CDR3 sequence (DNA): TGTGCCAGCAGAGACAGCCCCTTTGAAAAACTGTTTTTT.

V gene TRBV5-5 combines with J gene TRBJ1-2; 7 nucleotides agree with TRBD1. This CDR3 has 14 residues. CDR1 and CDR2 from the germline V gene are SGHKS and YYEKEE (reference sequence). With V trimmed by 6 bases and J by 4 bases, 9 bases remained unmatched. CDR3 sequence reads: CASTEGAPGYGYTF. The DNA for the CDR3 is TGTGCCAGCACTGAGGGGGCGCCGGGCTATGGCTACACCTTC.

This chain links TRBV3-1 (or the pseudogene TRBV3-2) with TRBJ1-2; D call uncertain. V lost 4 bases, J lost 4 bases, and 16 bases lay in between. Germline V gene lookup returns CDR1 LGHDT and CDR2 YNNKEL (reference sequence). This CDR3 region has 15 residues. CDR3 loop: CASSPAPPGPYGYTF. CDR3 in DNA: TGTGCCAGCAGCCCAGCCCCCCCAGGACCCTATGGCTACACCTTC.

The chain carries TRBV6-5 and TRBJ1-5; possibly TRBD1 for D (5 bases). The germline V and J ends were trimmed by 7 bases and 3 bases, with 13 bases remaining between them. This CDR3 has 14 residues. Germline loops: CDR1 MNHEY, CDR2 SVGAGI. CDR3 sequence: CASILTEINQPQHF. CDR3 nucleotides: TGTGCCAGCATCCTGACAGAGATCAATCAGCCCCAGCATTTT.

This chain links TRBV9 with TRBJ1-4; D is unclear. Germline V gives CDR1 SGDLS, CDR2 YYNGEE. The CDR3 extends over 14 amino acids. Trimming took off 3 bases at V and 3 bases at J, with 9 bases between the two ends. The CDR3 protein is CASSAQGANEKLFF. The CDR3 coding sequence is TGTGCCAGCAGCGCCCAAGGAGCTAATGAAAAACTGTTTTTT.

The chain uses TRBV7-9 and TRBJ2-7, with 8 bases fitting TRBD1. The CDR3 extends over 14 amino acids. Germline V gene sequence: CDR1 SEHNR, CDR2 FQNEAQ (reference sequence). The V segment lost 5 bases and the J segment 2 bases; nucleotides outside the gene matches: 5. CDR3 sequence (DNA): TGTGCCAGCAGCATCCGACAGGGGACCTACGAGCAGTACTTC. Translated: CASSIRQGTYEQYF.

The CDR3 DNA sequence: TGCGCCAGCAGCGGGTACTCTACAGGGGATGGCACAGATACGCAGTATTTT. Translation gives CASSGYSTGDGTDTQYF. The chain joins TRBV5-1 to TRBJ2-3; 7 positions agree with TRBD1. The germline V gene has CDR1 SGHRS and CDR2 YFSETQ. The CDR3 covers 17 residues. V was clipped by 4 bases and J by 1 base; unmatched bases: 12.

The V gene is TRBV11-3, the J gene TRBJ1-3; D not resolved. Per the germline V gene, CDR1 is SGHNT and CDR2 is YENEEA. CDR3 length: 13 amino acids. V dropped 3 bases and J dropped 4 bases, with 7 bases sitting between them. CDR3 nucleotides: TGTGCCAGCAGCTTCCTGGAGGGAAACACCATATATTTT. Its translation is CASSFLEGNTIYF.

The chain joins TRBV6-5 to TRBJ1-1, with 7 bases matching TRBD1. From germline, CDR1 is MNHEY and CDR2 SVGAGI. Trimming at V came to 10 bases and at J to 11 bases, leaving 7 bases not matched to a gene. This CDR3 has 10 amino acids. The CDR3 nucleotides are TGTGCCACCCACAGGGGAAAGGCTTTCTTT. This encodes CATHRGKAFF.

This clone was seen only a few times. V and J are TRBV3-1 (or the pseudogene TRBV3-2) and TRBJ1-2, with 9 bases that match TRBD1. Germline V CDR1 and CDR2: LGHDT, YNNKEL (reference sequence). Trimming cost V 4 bases and J 7 bases; bases outside gene matches: 7. The length of the CDR3 is 14 residues. CDR3 amino acids: CASSPRDRVPGYTF. The DNA for the CDR3 is TGTGCCAGCAGCCCCCGGGACAGGGTTCCTGGCTACACCTTC.

This chain uses TRBV13 with TRBJ1-2, with D uncertain. Trimming left V 3 bases short and J 0 bases short, with 14 bases between. Germline loops: CDR1 PRHDT, CDR2 FYEKMQ (reference sequence). The CDR3 length is 16 residues. Here the CDR3 reads CASSLARYKANYGYTF. The CDR3 DNA sequence: TGTGCCAGCAGCTTGGCCAGGTATAAAGCTAACTATGGCTACACCTTC.